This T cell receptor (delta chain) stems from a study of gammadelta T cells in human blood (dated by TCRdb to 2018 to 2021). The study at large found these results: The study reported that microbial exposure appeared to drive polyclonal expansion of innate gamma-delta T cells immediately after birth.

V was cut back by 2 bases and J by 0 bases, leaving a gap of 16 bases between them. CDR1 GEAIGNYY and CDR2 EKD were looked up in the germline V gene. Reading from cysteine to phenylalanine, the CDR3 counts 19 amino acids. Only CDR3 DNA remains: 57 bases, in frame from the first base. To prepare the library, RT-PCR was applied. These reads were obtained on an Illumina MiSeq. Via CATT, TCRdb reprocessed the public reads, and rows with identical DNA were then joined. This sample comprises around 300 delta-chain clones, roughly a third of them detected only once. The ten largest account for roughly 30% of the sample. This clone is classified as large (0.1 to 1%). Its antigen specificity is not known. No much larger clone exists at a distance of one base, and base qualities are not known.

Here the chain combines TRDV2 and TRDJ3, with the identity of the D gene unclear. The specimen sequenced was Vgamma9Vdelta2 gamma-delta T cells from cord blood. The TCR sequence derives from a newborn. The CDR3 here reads CACDRPTPYRSWDTRQMFF. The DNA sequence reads TGTGCCTGTGACAGACCCACTCCTTACCGCTCCTGGGACACCCGACAGATGTTTTTC.